This T cell receptor beta chain comes out of a study of shared clonotypes between healthy human individuals. About the study: Per-donor plates numbered three CD4 naive, three CD4 memory, two CD8 naive and one CD8 memory.

CDR1 SQVTM and CDR2 ANQGSEA come from the germline V gene. CDR3 size: 13 residues. V shed 5 bases and J shed 6 bases, with 16 bases lying between them. The table came from immunoSEQ multiplex PCR; TCRdb's copy has only in-frame clones and leaves some out. The data contain 2,500,000 or so clones, about 90% of them seen just once; the ten biggest clones take up around 0.4%. Points on this clone: Its matching antigen is unknown.

Study observations and caveats: The authors sampled blood alone, and tissue repertoires likely differ. Generally, naive subsets (rather than memory subsets) showed larger estimated richness.

Sequenced material: naive CD4+ T cells from PBMCs. As to subset: CD45RA+ positively selected. This sequence joins TRBV29-1 and TRBJ2-5, with D tentatively TRBD2 (5 bases). This clonotype originated in a young man in good health. Some clones in this sample may be carry-over from other donors' samples. The CDR3 DNA reads TGCAGCGTTCGGGGTCGGGCGGTGCAGACCCAGTACTTC. This translates into CSVRGRAVQTQYF. The whole variable domain, filled in from reference TRBV29-1 and TRBJ2-5, reads SAVISQKPSRDICQRGTSLTIQCQVDSQVTMMFWYRQQPGQSLTLIATANQGSEATYESGFVIDKFPISRPNLTFSTLTVSNMSPEDSSIYLCSVRGRAVQTQYFGPGTRLLVL.